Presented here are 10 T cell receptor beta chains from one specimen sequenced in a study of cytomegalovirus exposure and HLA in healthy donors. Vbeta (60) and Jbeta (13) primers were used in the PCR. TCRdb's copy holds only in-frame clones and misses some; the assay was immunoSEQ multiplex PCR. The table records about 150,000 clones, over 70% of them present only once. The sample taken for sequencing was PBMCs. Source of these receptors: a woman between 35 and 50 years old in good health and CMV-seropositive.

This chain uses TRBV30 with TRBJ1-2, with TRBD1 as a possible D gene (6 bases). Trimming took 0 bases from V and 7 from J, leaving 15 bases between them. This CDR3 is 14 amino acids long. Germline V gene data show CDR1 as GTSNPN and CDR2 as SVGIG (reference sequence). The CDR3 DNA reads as TGTGCCTGGAGTGTACGCCAGGGGAGAGGTGGCTACACCTTC. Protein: CAWSVRQGRGGYTF.

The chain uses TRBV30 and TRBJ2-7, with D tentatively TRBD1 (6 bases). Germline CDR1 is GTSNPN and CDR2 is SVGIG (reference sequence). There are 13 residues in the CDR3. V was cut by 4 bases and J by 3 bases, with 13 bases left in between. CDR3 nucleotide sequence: TGTGCCTGGAAAAGGACAGCAAACTACGAGCAGTACTTC. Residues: CAWKRTANYEQYF.

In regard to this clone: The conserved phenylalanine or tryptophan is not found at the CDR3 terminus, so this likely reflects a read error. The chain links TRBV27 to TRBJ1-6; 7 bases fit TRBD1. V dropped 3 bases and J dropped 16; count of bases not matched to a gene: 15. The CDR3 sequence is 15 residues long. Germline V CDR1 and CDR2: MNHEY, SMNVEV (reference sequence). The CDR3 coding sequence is TGTGCCAGCAGTTTGTCCGGGACAGTCGCCAAAGGGCTCCACTCT. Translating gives CASSLSGTVAKGLHS.

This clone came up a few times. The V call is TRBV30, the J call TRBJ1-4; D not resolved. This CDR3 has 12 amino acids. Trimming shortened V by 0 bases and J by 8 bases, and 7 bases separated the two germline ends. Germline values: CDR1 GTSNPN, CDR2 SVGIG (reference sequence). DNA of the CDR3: TGTGCCTGGAGTGTACTTGAGGAAAAACTGTTTTTT. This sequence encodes CAWSVLEEKLFF.

This chain's CDR3 is CASSLAGTASEAFF. Written as DNA, the CDR3 is TGTGCCAGCAGCTTAGCCGGGACAGCAAGCGAAGCTTTCTTT. V usage is TRBV7-2 and J usage is TRBJ1-1, with TRBD1 matching 7 bases. CDR3 length equals 14 residues. Per germline, CDR1 SGHTA and CDR2 FQGNSA. V dropped 0 bases and J dropped 8; count of bases not matched to a gene: 6.

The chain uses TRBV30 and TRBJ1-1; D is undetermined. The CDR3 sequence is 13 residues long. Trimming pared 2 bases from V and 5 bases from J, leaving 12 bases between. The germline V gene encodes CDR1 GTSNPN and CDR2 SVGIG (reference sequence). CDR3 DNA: TGTGCCTGGAGTCTGAATATTCGGACTGAAGCTTTCTTT. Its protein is CAWSLNIRTEAFF.

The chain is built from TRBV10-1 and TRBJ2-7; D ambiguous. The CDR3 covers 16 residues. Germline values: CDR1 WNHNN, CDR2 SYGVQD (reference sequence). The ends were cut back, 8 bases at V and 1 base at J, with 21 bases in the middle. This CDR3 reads CASRVLRFSLSYEQYF. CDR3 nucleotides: TGCGCCAGCCGGGTGCTGCGGTTTTCATTGTCCTACGAGCAGTACTTC.

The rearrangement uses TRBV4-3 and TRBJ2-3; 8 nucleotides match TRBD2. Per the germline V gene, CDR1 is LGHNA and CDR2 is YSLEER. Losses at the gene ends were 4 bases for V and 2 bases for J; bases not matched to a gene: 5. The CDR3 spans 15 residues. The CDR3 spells CASSPTSAFTDTQYF. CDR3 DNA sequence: TGCGCCAGCAGCCCGACTAGCGCCTTCACAGATACGCAGTATTTT.

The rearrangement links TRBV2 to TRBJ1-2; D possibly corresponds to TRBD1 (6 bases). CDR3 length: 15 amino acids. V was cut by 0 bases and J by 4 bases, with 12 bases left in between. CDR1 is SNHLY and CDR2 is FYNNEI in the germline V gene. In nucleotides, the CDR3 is TGTGCCAGCAGTGAAGCTCGGACAGCTTTCTATGGCTACACCTTC. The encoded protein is CASSEARTAFYGYTF.

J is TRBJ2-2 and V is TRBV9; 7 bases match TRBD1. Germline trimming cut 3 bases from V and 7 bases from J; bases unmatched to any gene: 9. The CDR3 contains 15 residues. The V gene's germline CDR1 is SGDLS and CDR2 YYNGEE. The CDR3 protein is CASSAPTGVNGELFF. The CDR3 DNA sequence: TGTGCCAGCAGCGCCCCTACAGGGGTCAACGGGGAGCTGTTTTTT.